Listed below are T cell receptor beta chains from one sample, sequenced in a study of blood T cells in healthy people across ages. MiXCR, run by TCRdb on the 5' RACE reads, gives a single entry per CDR3 protein. The sample includes about 750,000 distinct CDR3 sequences, roughly 53% seen only once; the top ten take roughly 40%. The sample was blood. These receptors came from a man at least 80 years old in good health. CDR3s include the opening cysteine and the closing phenylalanine or tryptophan. Fields, in order: D gene, J gene, clone size, V gene, CDR3 DNA, CDR3 protein. D genes are given only for firm matches. Expanded clones are given a class, and other clones once, few, many or no size at all.

d_gene: TRBD1
j_gene: TRBJ2-7
abundance: -
v_gene: TRBV20-1
CDR3nt: TGCAGTGCTAGAGAGGACAGGGGGGAAGGTGGGCAGTACTTC
CDR3aa: CSAREDRGEGGQYF

d_gene: TRBD1
j_gene: TRBJ1-6
abundance: -
v_gene: TRBV6-6
CDR3nt: TGTGCCAGCAGTTACTCACGGGGACAGAATTCACCCCCCCACTTT
CDR3aa: CASSYSRGQNSPPHF

d_gene: TRBD1
j_gene: TRBJ2-1
abundance: -
v_gene: TRBV9
CDR3nt: TGTGCCAGCAGCGCTGCTGGGACAGGGAGAGTCAATGAGCAGTTCTTC
CDR3aa: CASSAAGTGRVNEQFF

d_gene: -
j_gene: TRBJ1-6
abundance: -
v_gene: TRBV2
CDR3nt: TGTGCCAGCAGTGAAAATGGTTATAATTCACCCCTCCACTTT
CDR3aa: CASSENGYNSPLHF

d_gene: -
j_gene: TRBJ2-1
abundance: few
v_gene: TRBV12-3/TRBV12-4
CDR3nt: TGTGCCAGCAGTTTTCTCGGATTACAGTTCTTC
CDR3aa: CASSFLGLQFF

d_gene: -
j_gene: TRBJ1-1
abundance: -
v_gene: TRBV7-8
CDR3nt: TGTGCCAGCAGCGCCACAGGGACCAACACTGAAGCTTTCTTT
CDR3aa: CASSATGTNTEAFF

d_gene: -
j_gene: TRBJ2-5
abundance: many
v_gene: TRBV29-1
CDR3nt: TGCAGCGTGAGAGACCGGGTTGAAGAGACCCAGTACTTC
CDR3aa: CSVRDRVEETQYF

d_gene: TRBD1
j_gene: TRBJ2-7
abundance: -
v_gene: TRBV20-1
CDR3nt: TGCAGTGCCCCCCCCGGGACAGGGGGCCAAGAAACCCAGTACTTC
CDR3aa: CSAPPGTGGQETQYF

d_gene: TRBD2
j_gene: TRBJ2-5
abundance: -
v_gene: TRBV27
CDR3nt: TGTGCCAGCAGTTTGGGGATAGCGGGGGAGACCCAGTACTTC
CDR3aa: CASSLGIAGETQYF

d_gene: -
j_gene: TRBJ1-4
abundance: -
v_gene: TRBV11-2
CDR3nt: TGTGCCAGCAGCCTGACATACGCCATTTCGGGGGAAAAACTGTTTTTT
CDR3aa: CASSLTYAISGEKLFF

d_gene: -
j_gene: TRBJ2-7
abundance: -
v_gene: TRBV4-2
CDR3nt: TGTGCCAGCAGCCCGGAGGTGGGGGAACCCTACGAGCAGTACTTC
CDR3aa: CASSPEVGEPYEQYF

d_gene: -
j_gene: TRBJ2-1
abundance: -
v_gene: TRBV3-1
CDR3nt: TGTGCCAGCAGCCAACTTCTAGGGCATGAGCAGTTCTTC
CDR3aa: CASSQLLGHEQFF

d_gene: -
j_gene: TRBJ1-1
abundance: -
v_gene: TRBV7-2
CDR3nt: TGTGCCAGCAGGGGTGGGGGTAGGTACACTGAAGCTTTCTTT
CDR3aa: CASRGGGRYTEAFF

d_gene: TRBD1
j_gene: TRBJ2-1
abundance: few
v_gene: TRBV29-1
CDR3nt: TGCAGCGTTGGGGGACAGGGGAATGAGCAGTTCTTC
CDR3aa: CSVGGQGNEQFF

d_gene: -
j_gene: TRBJ2-5
abundance: -
v_gene: TRBV11-1
CDR3nt: TGTGCCAGCAGTCATCAGTGGCGGGGGCTGGAGACCCAGTACTTC
CDR3aa: CASSHQWRGLETQYF

d_gene: TRBD2
j_gene: TRBJ2-2
abundance: -
v_gene: TRBV6-4
CDR3nt: TGTGCCAGCAGTAAGAGACTAGCGGGGAACACCGGGGAGCTGATTTTT
CDR3aa: CASSKRLAGNTGELIF

d_gene: -
j_gene: TRBJ2-1
abundance: -
v_gene: TRBV20-1
CDR3nt: TGCAGTGCTAGGCCCAGGGTGAGTGAGCAGTTCTTC
CDR3aa: CSARPRVSEQFF

d_gene: -
j_gene: TRBJ2-7
abundance: once
v_gene: TRBV27
CDR3nt: TGTGCCAGCAGTAGGACGCCCGGGACCCCCGGATACGAGCAGTACTTC
CDR3aa: CASSRTPGTPGYEQYF

d_gene: TRBD2
j_gene: TRBJ2-3
abundance: -
v_gene: TRBV7-3
CDR3nt: TGTGCCAGCAGCTCTGGACTAGCGGGAGGAAATCTTGGCCCAGATACGCAGTATTTT
CDR3aa: CASSSGLAGGNLGPDTQYF

d_gene: TRBD2
j_gene: TRBJ2-1
abundance: -
v_gene: TRBV20-1
CDR3nt: TGCAGTGCTAGAGATCGGTCTAGCGGGCTTAGATGGAATGAGCAGTTCTTC
CDR3aa: CSARDRSSGLRWNEQFF

d_gene: -
j_gene: TRBJ2-5
abundance: few
v_gene: TRBV12-3/TRBV12-4
CDR3nt: TGTGCCAGCACCCCGGACAGACAACTGACCCAGTACTTC
CDR3aa: CASTPDRQLTQYF

d_gene: TRBD1
j_gene: TRBJ2-7
abundance: few
v_gene: TRBV5-1
CDR3nt: TGCGCCAGCAGCGCGCGACAGGGATTCTACGAGCAGTACTTC
CDR3aa: CASSARQGFYEQYF

d_gene: -
j_gene: TRBJ1-1
abundance: -
v_gene: TRBV25-1
CDR3nt: TGTGCCAGCACCCCTCTTGGAGCTGGCACTGAAGCTTTCTTT
CDR3aa: CASTPLGAGTEAFF

d_gene: TRBD1
j_gene: TRBJ2-7
abundance: -
v_gene: TRBV24-1
CDR3nt: TGTGCCACCAGTGATCCCGGGACAGGGCCCCACGAGCAGTACTTC
CDR3aa: CATSDPGTGPHEQYF

d_gene: -
j_gene: TRBJ1-2
abundance: few
v_gene: TRBV29-1
CDR3nt: TGCAGCGTTGAAGCGACAGCTTCCAAGGGGTCCCCCAACTATGGCTACACCTTC
CDR3aa: CSVEATASKGSPNYGYTF

d_gene: TRBD2
j_gene: TRBJ2-7
abundance: -
v_gene: TRBV5-1
CDR3nt: TGCGCCAGCAGCCTGGAGGGACTAGCGTCAGATAATCCGTACTTC
CDR3aa: CASSLEGLASDNPYF

d_gene: -
j_gene: TRBJ2-5
abundance: once
v_gene: TRBV11-2
CDR3nt: TGTGCCAGCAGCTTATGGGTCAGGGCGGAGACCCAGTACTTC
CDR3aa: CASSLWVRAETQYF